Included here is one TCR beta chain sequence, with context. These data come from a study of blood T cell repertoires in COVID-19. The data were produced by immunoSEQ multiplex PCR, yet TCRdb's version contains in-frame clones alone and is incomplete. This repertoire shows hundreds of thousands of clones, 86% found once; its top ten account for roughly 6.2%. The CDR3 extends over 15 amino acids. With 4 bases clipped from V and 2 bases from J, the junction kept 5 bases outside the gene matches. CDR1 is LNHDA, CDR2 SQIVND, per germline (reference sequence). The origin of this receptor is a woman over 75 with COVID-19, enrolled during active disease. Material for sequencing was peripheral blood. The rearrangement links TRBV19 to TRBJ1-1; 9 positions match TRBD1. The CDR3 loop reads CASSTRTGANTEAFF. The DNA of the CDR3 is TGTGCCAGTAGTACCCGGACAGGGGCTAACACTGAAGCTTTCTTT.